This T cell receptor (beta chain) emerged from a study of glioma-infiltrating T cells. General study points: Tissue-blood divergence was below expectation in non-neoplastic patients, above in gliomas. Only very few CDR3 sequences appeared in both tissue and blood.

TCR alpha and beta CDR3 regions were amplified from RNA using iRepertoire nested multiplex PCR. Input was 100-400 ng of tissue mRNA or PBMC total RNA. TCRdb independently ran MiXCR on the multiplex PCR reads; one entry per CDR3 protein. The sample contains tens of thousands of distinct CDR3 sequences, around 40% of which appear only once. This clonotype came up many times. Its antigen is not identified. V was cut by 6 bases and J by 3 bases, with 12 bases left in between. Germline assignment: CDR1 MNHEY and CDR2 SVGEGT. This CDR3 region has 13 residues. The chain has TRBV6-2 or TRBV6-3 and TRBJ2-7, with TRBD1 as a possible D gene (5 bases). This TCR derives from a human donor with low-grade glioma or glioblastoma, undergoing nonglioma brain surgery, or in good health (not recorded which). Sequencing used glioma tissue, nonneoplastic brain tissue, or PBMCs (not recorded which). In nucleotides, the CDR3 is TGTGCCAGCAGGTCTGTAGGGGACTACGAGCAGTACTTC. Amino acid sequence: CASRSVGDYEQYF.